Each of the 32 T cell receptor beta chains below was sequenced from the same sample in a study of Ad26.COV2.S vaccination and SARS-CoV-2 variants. Indicated treatment: some 20 received Ad26.COV2.S at low or high dose, single or two shots; five or six received placebo; per-sample allocation not given. Sampling occurred on day 63 after the first vaccine or placebo injection. Profiled with immunoSEQ multiplex PCR; TCRdb holds only in-frame clones, not every one. Among about 390,000 clones listed, about 85% were seen once. The sequencing here drew on peripheral blood, taken in a trial of Ad26.COV2.S vaccine versus placebo. The receptors come from a person between 18 and 65 years old who received the Ad26.COV2.S COVID-19 vaccine or a placebo.

The rearrangement links TRBV4-1 to TRBJ1-1; D not certain. This CDR3 contains 13 residues. Germline assignment: CDR1 MGHRA and CDR2 YSYEKL. V lost 3 bases and J lost 8, with 13 bases in between. In DNA form, the CDR3 reads TGCGCCAGCAGCCAGAGTATGCCCGCGGAAGCTTTCTTT. Translated: CASSQSMPAEAFF.

This sequence joins TRBV11-2 and TRBJ2-7, with TRBD1 identical over 9 bases. The germline gives CDR1 SGHAT, CDR2 FQNNGV. V was pared by 5 bases and J by 12 bases, with 5 bases of the junction left unmatched. The CDR3 consists of 11 residues. Here the CDR3 DNA reads TGTGCCAGCAGCCCAGGGACAGGGCTGTACTTC. This translates into CASSPGTGLYF.

This chain links TRBV6-1 with TRBJ1-1, with D possibly matching TRBD1 (6 bases). CDR3 length: 13 residues. Trimming cost V 0 bases and J 7 bases, with 9 bases left between them. Germline CDR1 is MNHNS and CDR2 is SASEGT. CDR3 nucleotides: TGTGCCAGCAGTGAAGCGTTAGGGGGTGAAGCTTTCTTT. Protein: CASSEALGGEAFF.

This clone occurred once. The rearrangement joins TRBV29-1 to TRBJ2-5, with D perhaps matching TRBD1 (6 bases). V dropped 7 bases and J dropped 6 bases, with 15 bases sitting between them. Germline V gene lookup returns CDR1 SQVTM and CDR2 ANQGSEA. This CDR3 spans 12 amino acids. The CDR3, as DNA: TGCAGCGCCCGGACAGAGGAGCAGACCCAGTACTTC. Translation: CSARTEEQTQYF.

The rearrangement links TRBV7-9 to TRBJ1-1; 7 bases are shared with TRBD1. The CDR3 contains 14 residues. V dropped 4 bases and J dropped 7; count of bases not matched to a gene: 9. CDR1 and CDR2 from the germline V gene are SEHNR and FQNEAQ (reference sequence). This chain's CDR3 is CASSSRTWDSEAFF. In nucleotides, the CDR3 is TGTGCCAGCAGCTCGCGGACGTGGGACAGTGAAGCTTTCTTT.

The rearrangement links TRBV9 to TRBJ1-4; D is perhaps TRBD1 (6 bases). Trimming took 3 bases from V and 0 from J, leaving 12 bases between them. The CDR3 length is 16 residues. Germline lookup yields CDR1 SGDLS and CDR2 YYNGEE. In DNA form, the CDR3 reads TGTGCCAGCAGCGCCGGGACATTCGCAACTAATGAAAAACTGTTTTTT. This gives the protein CASSAGTFATNEKLFF.

The V gene is TRBV5-1, the J gene TRBJ2-3, with 8 bases lining up with TRBD2. V lost 6 bases to trimming and J lost 2 bases; unmatched junction nucleotides: 5. Germline V lookup: CDR1 SGHRS, CDR2 YFSETQ. The CDR3 has 14 residues. The CDR3 protein is CASKAGATTDTQYF. The CDR3 nucleotides read TGCGCCAGCAAAGCGGGGGCGACCACAGATACGCAGTATTTT.

This clone has just one count. The V call is TRBV30, the J call TRBJ2-1; 7 bases map to TRBD2. The CDR3 runs to 15 residues. Germline loops: CDR1 GTSNPN, CDR2 SVGIG (reference sequence). With 1 base clipped from V and 3 bases from J, the junction kept 6 bases outside the gene matches. CDR3 sequence (DNA): TGTGCCTGGAGTGCTACGGAGCGGGGCTACAATGAGCAGTTCTTC. This codes for CAWSATERGYNEQFF.

This clone appeared once. The chain links TRBV5-6 to TRBJ2-7; no clear D gene. This CDR3 region has 14 residues. Deletions cut 4 bases from V and 2 bases from J, with 13 bases between. The germline V gene encodes CDR1 SGHDT and CDR2 YYEEEE. The CDR3: CASSRHEWPYEQYF. For the CDR3, the DNA is TGTGCCAGCAGCCGTCATGAGTGGCCCTACGAGCAGTACTTC.

In nucleotides, the CDR3 is TGTGCCAGCAGCCCAGACAGTAGCAATCAGCCCCAGCATTTT. Protein sequence: CASSPDSSNQPQHF. The chain links TRBV7-2 to TRBJ1-5, with a tentative D call TRBD1 (5 bases). CDR1 and CDR2 from the germline V gene are SGHTA and FQGNSA. Trimming took off 5 bases at V and 0 bases at J, with 8 bases between the two ends. The CDR3 covers 14 residues.

The chain employs TRBV29-1 and TRBJ2-5; D may be TRBD1 (7 bases). The germline V gene has CDR1 SQVTM and CDR2 ANQGSEA. The V and J ends lost 8 bases and 4 bases respectively, with 17 bases between them. This CDR3 has 13 amino acids. CDR3 amino acids: CSLKGAAGETQYF. The DNA for the CDR3 is TGCAGCTTGAAGGGGGCAGCGGGAGAGACCCAGTACTTC.

The chain couples TRBV9 to TRBJ1-1; D is unclear. The CDR3 totals 13 residues. Germline V gives CDR1 SGDLS, CDR2 YYNGEE. V was clipped by 4 bases and J by 5 bases, with 12 bases between them. The DNA of the CDR3 is TGTGCCAGCAGCCAGAACGTGGGTACTGAAGCTTTCTTT. Its translation is CASSQNVGTEAFF.

The chain is built from TRBV14 and TRBJ2-3, with D possibly matching TRBD1 (5 bases). CDR3 length: 16 residues. Trimming pared 6 bases from V and 2 bases from J, leaving 18 bases between. Germline V gives CDR1 SGHDN, CDR2 FVKESK. CDR3 region: CASSRRQKGYTDTQYF. In nucleotides, the CDR3 is TGTGCCAGCAGTCGAAGACAGAAGGGATACACAGATACGCAGTATTTT.

This chain links TRBV20-1 with TRBJ2-7, with D possibly called TRBD1 or TRBD2 (6 bases each). The CDR3 length is 14 residues. Germline CDR1 DFQATT, CDR2 SNEGSKA (reference sequence). Trimming left V 3 bases short and J 2 bases short, with 14 bases between. The DNA of the CDR3 is TGCAGTGCTAGTCACCGGGGGCCAACCTACGAGCAGTACTTC. This gives the protein CSASHRGPTYEQYF.

The chain employs TRBV10-2 and TRBJ2-7; D ambiguous. The germline V gene encodes CDR1 WSHSY and CDR2 SAAADI. The CDR3 covers 12 residues. Trimming cost V 1 base and J 5 bases, with 6 bases left between them. CDR3 coding DNA: TGCGCCAGCAGTGAGTACATTCACGAGCAGTACTTC. Translating gives CASSEYIHEQYF.

In this sample, this clone turned up once. The chain uses TRBV29-1 and TRBJ2-7, with a possible D match to TRBD2 (6 bases). The CDR3 extends over 11 amino acids. V lost 7 bases, J lost 3 bases, and 10 bases lay in between. CDR1 SQVTM and CDR2 ANQGSEA come from the germline V gene. CDR3 DNA: TGCAGCGGGGGGACTGACTACGAGCAGTACTTC. It is translated as CSGGTDYEQYF.

This chain uses TRBV5-6 with TRBJ1-4, with 11 positions matching TRBD1. This CDR3 comprises 14 residues. Germline V lookup: CDR1 SGHDT, CDR2 YYEEEE. After removal of 5 bases from V and 6 bases from J, the junction contained 3 bases not matched to a gene. The chain's CDR3 is CASRKGQGDEKLFF. The CDR3, as DNA: TGTGCCAGCAGGAAGGGACAGGGGGATGAAAAACTGTTTTTT.

The genes are TRBV10-3 and TRBJ2-7; D is possibly TRBD1 (5 bases). Germline CDR1 ENHRY, CDR2 SYGVKD. This CDR3 contains 13 residues. V shed 8 bases and J shed 4 bases, with 15 bases lying between them. In nucleotides, the CDR3 is TGTGCCATCGGGAAGGACATACGATACGAGCAGTACTTC. Encoded protein: CAIGKDIRYEQYF.

The gene calls are TRBV6-6 and TRBJ2-7, with D possibly matching TRBD2 (5 bases). CDR3 length equals 13 residues. Trimming cost V 6 bases and J 2 bases, with 11 bases left between them. CDR1 is MNHNY and CDR2 is SVGAGI in the germline V gene (reference sequence). The CDR3 sequence: CASSGESAYEQYF. The DNA for the CDR3 is TGTGCCAGCAGCGGGGAGTCTGCCTACGAGCAGTACTTC.

This clone was seen a few times. The chain recombines TRBV4-1 with TRBJ1-5; D uncertain. This CDR3 is built from 15 residues. Germline V CDR1 and CDR2: MGHRA, YSYEKL. V dropped 0 bases and J dropped 1 base, with 7 bases sitting between them. The CDR3 sequence: CASSQEPHSNQPQHF. The CDR3 nucleotides are TGCGCCAGCAGCCAAGAACCCCACAGCAATCAGCCCCAGCATTTT.

The rearrangement uses TRBV7-9 and TRBJ2-2; 11 positions match TRBD2. Per the germline V gene, CDR1 is SEHNR and CDR2 is FQNEAQ (reference sequence). The CDR3 spans 16 residues. Trimming removed 3 bases from V and 4 bases from J; junction bases left unmatched: 4. The CDR3 coding sequence is TGTGCCAGCAGCTTCGCTAGCGGGGGGTTCACCGGGGAGCTGTTTTTT. Translation: CASSFASGGFTGELFF.

The chain is built from TRBV6-5 and TRBJ1-5, with 7 bases identical to TRBD1. Trimming at V came to 6 bases and at J to 5 bases, leaving 10 bases not matched to a gene. In germline, CDR1 is MNHEY, CDR2 SVGAGI. The CDR3 length is 15 residues. CDR3 nucleotides: TGTGCCAGCAGCACGAAACAGGGGAGAGATCAGCCCCAGCATTTT. Encoded protein: CASSTKQGRDQPQHF.

The CDR3: CASSATLAGGPHEQYF. CDR3 sequence (DNA): TGTGCCAGCAGCGCAACACTAGCGGGGGGGCCCCACGAGCAGTACTTC. This chain connects TRBV9 to TRBJ2-7; 13 bases line up with TRBD2. Per the germline V gene, CDR1 is SGDLS and CDR2 is YYNGEE. V was pared by 3 bases and J by 5 bases, with 8 bases of the junction left unmatched. This CDR3 has 16 residues.

This sequence joins TRBV5-1 and TRBJ1-4; D is undetermined. Trimming stripped 4 bases from V and 4 bases from J, with 11 bases between. The CDR3 loop spans 14 amino acids. The germline V gene has CDR1 SGHRS and CDR2 YFSETQ. Written as DNA, the CDR3 is TGCGCCAGCAGCAAGGACGCCTATAATGAAAAACTGTTTTTT. The encoded protein is CASSKDAYNEKLFF. The variable domain in full, completed from reference TRBV5-1 and TRBJ1-4, reads KAGVTQTPRYLIKTRGQQVTLSCSPISGHRSVSWYQQTPGQGLQFLFEYFSETQRNKGNFPGRFSGRQFSNSRSEMNVSTLELGDSALYLCASSKDAYNEKLFFGSGTQLSVL.

The V and J genes are TRBV5-6 and TRBJ1-1, with TRBD1 matching 8 bases. The germline CDR1 and CDR2 sequences are SGHDT and YYEEEE. The V and J ends lost 7 bases and 3 bases, in that order; junction bases with no gene match: 8. This CDR3 contains 14 residues. The CDR3 DNA is TGTGCCAGCGGCAGACAGGGGCGGTACACTGAAGCTTTCTTT. Translation gives CASGRQGRYTEAFF.

The chain recombines TRBV6-5 with TRBJ1-1; 9 bases line up with TRBD1. V was clipped by 6 bases and J by 4 bases; unmatched bases: 9. Germline V lookup: CDR1 MNHEY, CDR2 SVGAGI. The CDR3 consists of 15 residues. In DNA, the CDR3 is TGTGCCAGCAGCCAATTCAACAGGGGGCCCACTGAAGCTTTCTTT. Protein sequence: CASSQFNRGPTEAFF.

The J gene is TRBJ1-2, the V gene TRBV28, with D tentatively TRBD1 (5 bases). This CDR3 spans 14 amino acids. The ends were cut back, 1 base at V and 4 bases at J, with 10 bases in the middle. CDR1 and CDR2 (germline): MDHEN, SYDVKM. The CDR3 nucleotides are TGTGCCAGCAGTTTATCAGGGCCGGGCTATGGCTACACCTTC. This encodes CASSLSGPGYGYTF.

The sample holds a few counts of this clone. The V and J genes are TRBV6-5 and TRBJ1-2; D perhaps matches TRBD1 (6 bases). Germline V lookup: CDR1 MNHEY, CDR2 SVGAGI. CDR3 length equals 12 residues. Between the trimmed V and J ends, which lost 10 bases and 8 bases, there was a span of 17 bases. The CDR3 is CATHRASYGYTF. CDR3 nucleotides: TGTGCCACCCACAGGGCGTCCTACGGCTACACCTTC.

The chain has TRBV25-1 and TRBJ2-7; D may be TRBD2 (5 bases). The ends were cut back, 5 bases at V and 6 bases at J, with 14 bases in the middle. Germline loops: CDR1 MGHDK, CDR2 SYGVNS. This CDR3 spans 13 amino acids. The CDR3 DNA is TGTGCCAGCAGTCCTAGGGAGTCTAGCGAGCAGTACTTC. Translating gives CASSPRESSEQYF.

The chain employs TRBV19 and TRBJ1-1; TRBD1 agrees at 10 bases. CDR1 and CDR2 from the germline V gene are LNHDA and SQIVND (reference sequence). CDR3 length equals 18 residues. The V and J ends lost 5 bases and 3 bases, in that order; junction bases with no gene match: 15. In DNA form, the CDR3 reads TGTGCCAGTAGTCCCTGGGACAGGGGCGGGGAAATGGACACTGAAGCTTTCTTT. Translation gives CASSPWDRGGEMDTEAFF.

In this sample, this clone turned up many times. Other DNA sequences of this sample code for an identical CDR3. The rearrangement uses TRBV19 and TRBJ2-7; D is possibly TRBD1 (5 bases). This CDR3 has 14 residues. Trimming removed 5 bases at V and 3 bases at J, with 14 bases between. CDR1 is LNHDA and CDR2 is SQIVND in the germline V gene (reference sequence). CDR3 nucleotide sequence: TGTGCCAGTAGTCGCAACCACGACAGCTACGAGCAGTACTTC. Its protein product is CASSRNHDSYEQYF.

The V call is TRBV7-2, the J call TRBJ2-1; 8 bases are a match to TRBD1. This CDR3 is 16 amino acids long. V trimming: 1 base; J trimming: 7 bases; junction bases outside the gene matches: 9. Per the germline V gene, CDR1 is SGHTA and CDR2 is FQGNSA. CDR3 DNA: TGTGCCAGCAGCTTAGTTTTTACAGGGGGTCAGAATGAGCAGTTCTTC. Protein: CASSLVFTGGQNEQFF.